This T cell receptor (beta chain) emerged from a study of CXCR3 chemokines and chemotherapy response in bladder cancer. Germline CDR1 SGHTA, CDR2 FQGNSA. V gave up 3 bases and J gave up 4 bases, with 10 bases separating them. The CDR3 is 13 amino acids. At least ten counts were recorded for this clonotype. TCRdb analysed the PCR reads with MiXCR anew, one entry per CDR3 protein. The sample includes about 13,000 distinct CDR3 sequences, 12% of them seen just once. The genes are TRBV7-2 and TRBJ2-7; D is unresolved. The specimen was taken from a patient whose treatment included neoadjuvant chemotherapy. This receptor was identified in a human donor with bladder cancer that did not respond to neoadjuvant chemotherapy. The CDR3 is CASSLARSYEQYF. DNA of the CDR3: TGTGCCAGCAGCTTGGCCAGGTCTTACGAGCAGTACTTC.